A single sample is the source of the 27 T cell receptor beta chains below, sequenced in a study of radiotherapy plus CTLA-4 blockade in lung cancer. Clones were read by immunoSEQ multiplex PCR, and TCRdb kept only the in-frame ones, dropping some. Among tens of thousands of clones listed, 79% were seen once. The sample in question was peripheral blood, obtained from a patient treated with radiotherapy plus ipilimumab. Source of these receptors: a human donor with non-small cell lung cancer who had a complete response to radiotherapy plus ipilimumab.

The J gene is TRBJ2-5, the V gene TRBV30; 11 bases match TRBD2. Germline-derived CDR1 and CDR2 are GTSNPN and SVGIG (reference sequence). After removal of 2 bases from V and 5 bases from J, the junction contained 7 bases not matched to a gene. The CDR3 runs to 15 residues. CDR3 sequence reads: CAWSSTSGRTETQYF. For the CDR3, the DNA is TGTGCCTGGAGTTCAACTAGCGGGAGAACCGAGACCCAGTACTTC.

The chain recombines TRBV5-6 with TRBJ1-1, with D tentatively TRBD1 (5 bases). Germline values: CDR1 SGHDT, CDR2 YYEEEE. The ends were cut back, 5 bases at V and 1 base at J, with 9 bases in the middle. The CDR3 extends over 13 amino acids. CDR3 nucleotide sequence: TGTGCCAGCAGGAATAGGGGGAACACTGAAGCTTTCTTT. This gives the protein CASRNRGNTEAFF.

This chain connects TRBV2 to TRBJ2-1; TRBD1 aligns across 9 bases. Per germline, CDR1 SNHLY and CDR2 FYNNEI. This CDR3 is 15 amino acids long. The CDR3 DNA follows: TGTGTCGCAGCAAAGGGGACAGGGAGAGACAATGAGCAGTTCTTC. Amino acids: CVAAKGTGRDNEQFF.

V and J are TRBV2 and TRBJ2-7; 12 bases match TRBD2. This CDR3 spans 14 amino acids. V shed 7 bases and J 2 bases; nucleotides not matched to a gene: 3. The V gene's germline CDR1 is SNHLY and CDR2 FYNNEI. CDR3 sequence (DNA): TGTGCCAGCACCACTAGCGGGGGGCCCTACGAGCAGTACTTC. Encoded protein: CASTTSGGPYEQYF.

The rearrangement joins TRBV11-3 to TRBJ1-2; D gene ambiguous. Trimming cost V 5 bases and J 7 bases, with 14 bases left between them. The CDR3 consists of 13 residues. Per germline, CDR1 SGHNT and CDR2 YENEEA. This CDR3 reads CASSLTLAGGYTF. The CDR3 nucleotides read TGTGCCAGCAGCCTGACACTTGCCGGTGGCTACACCTTC.

The CDR3 sequence is CASSPRPTGVAEAFF. The CDR3 DNA is TGCGCCAGCAGCCCCCGGCCGACAGGGGTTGCTGAAGCTTTCTTT. The chain carries TRBV5-1 and TRBJ1-1; 8 bases line up with TRBD1. Trimming took 4 bases from V and 6 from J; bases not matched to a gene: 11. Germline CDR1 is SGHRS and CDR2 is YFSETQ. CDR3 length equals 15 residues. The variable domain in full, completed from reference TRBV5-1 and TRBJ1-1, reads KAGVTQTPRYLIKTRGQQVTLSCSPISGHRSVSWYQQTPGQGLQFLFEYFSETQRNKGNFPGRFSGRQFSNSRSEMNVSTLELGDSALYLCASSPRPTGVAEAFFGQGTRLTVV.

The V and J genes are TRBV6-5 and TRBJ1-1; D remains unclear. This CDR3 is built from 14 residues. The germline V gene encodes CDR1 MNHEY and CDR2 SVGAGI. Trimming removed 2 bases at V and 1 base at J, with 8 bases between. The CDR3 spells CASSYKGPNTEAFF. Written as DNA, the CDR3 is TGTGCCAGCAGTTACAAGGGCCCGAACACTGAAGCTTTCTTT.

The CDR3 spells CASREVYRGRQNTGELFF. The DNA for the CDR3 is TGTGCCAGCAGGGAGGTTTACCGAGGGAGGCAAAACACCGGGGAGCTGTTTTTT. The chain recombines TRBV11-2 with TRBJ2-2; D is possibly TRBD2 (6 bases). Germline loops: CDR1 SGHAT, CDR2 FQNNGV. The CDR3 has 18 residues. V was clipped by 6 bases and J by 2 bases, with 22 bases between them.

The table lists this clone with a count of one. The gene calls are TRBV5-4 and TRBJ2-2, with D possibly being TRBD1 (5 bases). Germline CDR1 is SGHNT and CDR2 is YYREEE (reference sequence). V lost 3 bases to trimming and J lost 7 bases, with 19 bases between them. The CDR3 consists of 16 residues. CDR3 DNA: TGTGCCAGCAGCTCGAAAGGGGCCCTAGGTCACGGGGAGCTGTTTTTT. This codes for CASSSKGALGHGELFF. Complete variable domain (other parts from reference TRBV5-4 and TRBJ2-2): ETGVTQSPTHLIKTRGQQVTLRCSSQSGHNTVSWYQQALGQGPQFIFQYYREEENGRGNFPPRFSGLQFPNYSSELNVNALELDDSALYLCASSSKGALGHGELFFGEGSRLTVL.

The chain carries TRBV5-4 and TRBJ1-1; D unclear. Trimming stripped 3 bases from V and 0 bases from J, with 15 bases between. Germline V gene lookup returns CDR1 SGHNT and CDR2 YYREEE (reference sequence). The CDR3 runs 16 residues. The CDR3 bases are TGTGCCAGCAGCTCCTTACGGGGTTTTATGAACACTGAAGCTTTCTTT. This translates into CASSSLRGFMNTEAFF.

This clone was counted a single time. V usage is TRBV11-2 and J usage is TRBJ2-5; D unclear. The CDR3 loop spans 15 amino acids. Deletions cut 1 base from V and 2 bases from J, with 11 bases between. CDR1 is SGHAT, CDR2 FQNNGV, per germline. The CDR3 DNA follows: TGTGCCAGCAGCTTAGGTCCTACTGTTCAAGAGACCCAGTACTTC. This codes for CASSLGPTVQETQYF.

CDR3: CASSLDQGAASNYGYTF. In DNA, the CDR3 is TGTGCCAGCAGCTTAGATCAAGGGGCAGCTAGCAACTATGGCTACACCTTC. V usage is TRBV11-3 and J usage is TRBJ1-2; tentative D call: TRBD1 (5 bases). Germline CDR1 and CDR2: SGHNT and YENEEA. The CDR3 loop spans 17 amino acids. Trimming stripped 0 bases from V and 2 bases from J, with 16 bases between.

The chain recombines TRBV30 with TRBJ2-4, with D perhaps TRBD2 (5 bases). V was cut by 3 bases and J by 0 bases, with 15 bases left in between. Germline loops: CDR1 GTSNPN, CDR2 SVGIG (reference sequence). CDR3 length: 16 amino acids. The CDR3 coding sequence is TGTGCCTGGAGAGATGGGCTAGCCTTAGCCAAAAACATTCAGTACTTC. Amino acids: CAWRDGLALAKNIQYF.

The chain couples TRBV27 to TRBJ1-5; the D gene is possibly TRBD1 (6 bases). V lost 6 bases, J lost 3 bases, and 15 bases lay in between. Germline CDR1 and CDR2: MNHEY and SMNVEV (reference sequence). CDR3 length equals 15 residues. The DNA of the CDR3 is TGTGCCAGCAGAGATATGGGACATTTCAATCAGCCCCAGCATTTT. The encoded protein is CASRDMGHFNQPQHF.

A few counts support this clone. The chain links TRBV19 to TRBJ2-7; no clear D. Germline assignment: CDR1 LNHDA and CDR2 SQIVND (reference sequence). Between the trimmed V and J ends, which lost 5 bases and 0 bases, there was a span of 11 bases. The CDR3 is 14 amino acids. CDR3 loop: CASSLDPGSYEQYF. CDR3 sequence (DNA): TGTGCCAGTAGTCTGGACCCTGGCTCCTACGAGCAGTACTTC.

This CDR3 is CASSIGVDGTGKNIQYF. CDR3 nucleotide sequence: TGTGCCAGTAGTATAGGAGTAGATGGGACAGGAAAAAACATTCAGTACTTC. This rearrangement joins TRBV19 to TRBJ2-4; 8 nucleotides line up with TRBD1. The CDR3 covers 17 residues. Germline CDR1 is LNHDA and CDR2 is SQIVND (reference sequence). J gave up 4 bases and V 1 base, and 9 bases lay outside the gene matches.

The chain uses TRBV23-1 and TRBJ1-1; D gene unclear. TRBV23-1 is recorded as an ORF, its role being uncertain. CDR3 length: 14 residues. The V and J ends lost 4 bases and 1 base respectively, with 10 bases between them. CDR3 DNA: TGCGCCAGCAGTCTGCTGGGCAGGAACACTGAAGCTTTCTTT. This sequence encodes CASSLLGRNTEAFF.

The chain carries TRBV30 and TRBJ1-2; D is perhaps TRBD1 (6 bases). This CDR3 has 16 residues. Per the germline V gene, CDR1 is GTSNPN and CDR2 is SVGIG (reference sequence). V was cut by 2 bases and J by 6 bases, with 22 bases left in between. The DNA of the CDR3 is TGTGCCTGGAGTTTAATAGGGGGGCGAGATTTTAATGGCTACACCTTC. Translated, it gives CAWSLIGGRDFNGYTF.

V is TRBV27 and J is TRBJ2-7; no clear D. V lost 3 bases and J lost 3, with 6 bases in between. The V gene's germline CDR1 is MNHEY and CDR2 SMNVEV (reference sequence). CDR3 length: 12 amino acids. The CDR3 DNA reads TGTGCCAGCAGTTTTCCCGGCTACGAGCAGTACTTC. Translated, it gives CASSFPGYEQYF.

The chain uses TRBV5-1 and TRBJ2-2; a weak D match, TRBD2 (5 bases). The germline CDR1 and CDR2 sequences are SGHRS and YFSETQ. The CDR3 covers 15 residues. Trimming took off 0 bases at V and 2 bases at J, with 8 bases between the two ends. The CDR3 region is CASSLGLTNTGELFF. DNA for the CDR3: TGCGCCAGCAGCTTGGGACTAACTAACACCGGGGAGCTGTTTTTT. The entire variable domain, with the rest obtained from reference TRBV5-1 and TRBJ2-2, is as follows: KAGVTQTPRYLIKTRGQQVTLSCSPISGHRSVSWYQQTPGQGLQFLFEYFSETQRNKGNFPGRFSGRQFSNSRSEMNVSTLELGDSALYLCASSLGLTNTGELFFGEGSRLTVL.

The V gene is TRBV7-8, the J gene TRBJ2-2; D is uncertain. With 1 base removed from V and 3 bases from J, the gap between germline ends came to 3 bases. The CDR3 contains 13 residues. Germline V lookup: CDR1 SGHVS, CDR2 FQNEAQ. CDR3 in amino acids: CASSLGYTGELFF. In nucleotides, the CDR3 is TGTGCCAGCAGCTTAGGGTACACCGGGGAGCTGTTTTTT.

The chain combines TRBV27 with TRBJ1-3; a possible D gene is TRBD1 (6 bases). Per germline, CDR1 MNHEY and CDR2 SMNVEV (reference sequence). V was shortened by 5 bases and J by 2 bases, with 13 bases between the two germline ends. The CDR3 has 15 residues. CDR3 DNA: TGTGCCAGCAGTCCAGAGGGGGACCCTGGAAACACCATATATTTT. Translated, it gives CASSPEGDPGNTIYF.

The chain joins TRBV30 to TRBJ1-6; D is uncertain. This CDR3 is built from 15 residues. V was shortened by 8 bases and J by 0 bases, with 14 bases between the two germline ends. Germline-derived CDR1 and CDR2 are GTSNPN and SVGIG (reference sequence). CDR3 sequence (DNA): TGTGCCCTCAGAAGGGCTAGCTCCTATAATTCACCCCTCCACTTT. This gives the protein CALRRASSYNSPLHF.

The chain combines TRBV2 with TRBJ2-7, with unresolved D. The V gene lost 6 bases and the J gene lost 2 bases, with 11 bases spanning the gap. This CDR3 has 13 residues. CDR1 is SNHLY and CDR2 is FYNNEI in the germline V gene. CDR3 DNA sequence: TGTGCCAGCAGCGTGACGGTGGCCTACGAGCAGTACGTC. As protein: CASSVTVAYEQYV.

The chain employs TRBV7-8 and TRBJ2-7; 10 nucleotides match TRBD2. The CDR3 covers 16 residues. With V trimmed by 4 bases and J by 2 bases, 8 bases remained unmatched. Germline lookup yields CDR1 SGHVS and CDR2 FQNEAQ. The CDR3 DNA follows: TGTGCCAGCAGCTCGCCGGGACTAGCGCCAACCTACGAGCAGTACTTC. Translation gives CASSSPGLAPTYEQYF. Full variable domain (rest looked up from reference TRBV7-8 and TRBJ2-7): GAGVSQSPRYKVAKRGQDVALRCDPISGHVSLFWYQQALGQGPEFLTYFQNEAQLDKSGLPSDRFFAERPEGSVSTLKIQRTQQEDSAVYLCASSSPGLAPTYEQYFGPGTRLTVT.

In this sample, this clone turned up a few times. The V gene is TRBV21-1, the J gene TRBJ2-1. TRBV21-1 is deemed a pseudogene. This CDR3 comprises 20 residues. CDR3 region: CASSKERPTDGEQAYNEQFF. The CDR3 bases are TGTGCCAGCAGCAAAGAACGGCCTACGGACGGAGAGCAGGCCTACAATGAGCAGTTCTTC.

A few counts support this clone. The chain has TRBV5-6 and TRBJ2-3, with 9 positions matching TRBD1. The trim removed 3 bases at V and 7 bases at J, leaving 6 bases unmatched. CDR1 is SGHDT and CDR2 is YYEEEE in the germline V gene. CDR3 length: 14 amino acids. In nucleotides, the CDR3 is TGTGCCAGCAGCTCAACACAGGGGGCCAATACGCAGTATTTT. The encoded protein is CASSSTQGANTQYF.